This TCR beta chain emerged from a study of beta chain features in type 1 diabetes. This clone was counted only a few times. Germline values: CDR1 SGHAT, CDR2 FQNNGV. Trimming shortened V by 1 base and J by 5 bases, and 9 bases separated the two germline ends. This CDR3 region has 13 residues. As every portion of the isolated RNA was reverse transcribed, the sequencing read expressed TCRB transcripts. The table came from immunoSEQ multiplex PCR; TCRdb's copy has only in-frame clones and leaves some out. Here the sample spans a few hundred thousand clones, 15% to 20% being singletons. The rearrangement links TRBV11-2 to TRBJ2-7; the D is unclear. The sequence came from a woman aged 18-30 years in good health. Sequenced sample: naive CD4+ T cells from blood. Written as DNA, the CDR3 is TGTGCCAGCAGCTTAGGCCGTACAGACGAGCAGTACTTC. It specifies CASSLGRTDEQYF. Filled out from reference TRBV11-2 and TRBJ2-7, the complete variable domain reads EAGVAQSPRYKIIEKRQSVAFWCNPISGHATLYWYQQILGQGPKLLIQFQNNGVVDDSQLPKDRFSAERLKGVDSTLKIQPAKLEDSAVYLCASSLGRTDEQYFGPGTRLTVT.